The rows below give T cell receptor beta chains drawn from one sample of a study of T-cell reconstitution after alpha-beta-depleted transplantation in children. TCRdb fed the PCR reads into MiXCR, producing one record per CDR3 protein. The sample carries about 510,000 distinct CDR3 sequences, about an eighth recorded once. The sequencing used PBMCs, mostly from graft donor cells, collected 180 days after TCRalphabeta/CD19-depleted stem cell transplant. These receptors all stem from a female patient aged 2-15 years who had a stem cell transplant for aplastic anemia, so the T cells may come from the graft donor. The CDR3 runs from the conserved cysteine through the conserved F or W. The D gene is left open where the match is weak. Rows give clone size only sometimes, using once, few, many, or a class for an expanded clone.

TRBD1,TRBV7-2,TRBJ1-1,.,CATRQGWANTEAFF,TGTGCCACCCGACAGGGATGGGCGAACACTGAAGCTTTCTTT
.,TRBV15,TRBJ2-1,few,CATSTHHSYNEQFF,TGTGCCACCAGCACGCATCACTCCTACAATGAGCAGTTCTTC
TRBD1,TRBV6-5,TRBJ2-6,.,CASSFRGQATGANVLTF,TGTGCCAGCAGTTTCAGGGGACAGGCAACTGGGGCCAACGTCCTGACTTTC
.,TRBV13,TRBJ2-3,.,CASSSQKSTDTQYF,TGTGCCAGCAGCTCACAGAAAAGCACAGATACGCAGTATTTT
TRBD1,TRBV19,TRBJ1-5,.,CASRLRTGGFSNQPQHF,TGTGCCAGTAGACTAAGGACAGGGGGCTTTAGCAATCAGCCCCAGCATTTT
.,TRBV4-3,TRBJ1-4,few,CASSRLQGSTNEKLFF,TGCGCCAGCAGCCGACTGCAGGGTTCAACTAATGAAAAACTGTTTTTT
TRBD1,TRBV5-6,TRBJ1-1,.,CASSRQGWDTEAFF,TGTGCCAGCAGCCGACAGGGATGGGACACTGAAGCTTTCTTT
TRBD2,TRBV4-3,TRBJ2-2,few,CASSQLLAGDRAGELFF,TGCGCCAGCAGCCAACTGCTAGCGGGAGACCGGGCCGGGGAGCTGTTTTTT
.,TRBV28,TRBJ2-3,many,CASSLQGGNTDTQYF,TGTGCCAGCAGTTTACAGGGGGGGAACACAGATACGCAGTATTTT
.,TRBV29-1,TRBJ2-5,many,CSVERDGPRTQYF,TGCAGCGTTGAAAGGGACGGCCCTAGGACCCAGTACTTC
.,TRBV4-2,TRBJ2-7,few,CASSQGSGPPGEQYF,TGTGCCAGCAGCCAAGGTTCAGGTCCTCCAGGTGAGCAGTACTTC